The rows below give T cell receptor beta chains drawn from one sample of a study of low-dose radiotherapy and immunotherapy resistance in tumors. MiXCR, run by TCRdb on the reads, gives a single entry per CDR3 protein. The sample holds around 90,000 distinct CDR3 sequences, approximately 19% seen once. This sample comprised PBMCs, obtained before treatment. These receptors were taken from a male donor with prostate cancer. CDR3s leave out the opening cysteine and the closing phenylalanine or tryptophan. Fields, in order: J gene, V gene, CDR3 protein.

TRBJ1-2 | TRBV18 | ASSLTGSSVSYYGYT
TRBJ2-3 | TRBV7-2 | ASSGTSGPRVTDTQY
TRBJ2-3 | TRBV7-2 | ASSRSTDTQY
TRBJ1-2 | TRBV6-1 | ASSESWGGYGYT
TRBJ1-2 | TRBV2 | ASSGGQGPAGYT
TRBJ1-5 | TRBV10-3 | AISESPADREQH
TRBJ2-2 | TRBV20-1 | SARQGWTGELF
TRBJ2-7 | TRBV6-2/TRBV6-3 | ASSYSAEQY
TRBJ2-4 | TRBV29-1 | SVDGAGGLGNIQY
TRBJ2-1 | TRBV29-1 | RIGGGLAGVGRDNEQF
TRBJ2-5 | TRBV7-2 | ASSLRPIMAGGGAWQETQY
TRBJ1-5 | TRBV20-1 | SARDSITGQGIFNQPQH
TRBJ2-1 | TRBV20-1 | SARDPRTSGRHEQF
TRBJ2-7 | TRBV5-1 | ASSPLTGGYEQY
TRBJ1-2 | TRBV28 | ASSLPPGTGYGYT
TRBJ2-1 | TRBV7-9 | ASSLETGLNEQF
TRBJ2-2 | TRBV9 | ASSVAPTGQGTGELF
TRBJ1-4 | TRBV7-9 | ASSLVALGSEKLF
TRBJ2-7 | TRBV29-1 | SVRSPAGTEAYEQY
TRBJ2-1 | TRBV6-1 | ASTGFGRGHNEQF
TRBJ2-7 | TRBV15 | ATRPGQGFHYYEQY
TRBJ1-5 | TRBV28 | ASRNPLSTFNQPQH
TRBJ2-1 | TRBV3-1 | ASSRAGGGTYNEQF
TRBJ2-1 | TRBV20-1 | SASRREWHNEQF
TRBJ1-4 | TRBV7-6 | ASSSEPGRNEKLF
TRBJ2-1 | TRBV14 | ASSQWLFSSGDEQF
TRBJ2-2 | TRBV24-1 | ATSEPDRGPNTGELF
TRBJ2-5 | TRBV30 | AWARLAWGQETQY
TRBJ2-7 | TRBV2 | ASSIQGNYEQY
TRBJ2-1 | TRBV20-1 | SAPTPTGSNEQF
TRBJ2-1 | TRBV20-1 | SARQGQGPYNEQF
TRBJ2-5 | TRBV7-2 | ASTQGGAPQETQY
TRBJ2-7 | TRBV2 | ATAGTQTVSYEQY
TRBJ2-5 | TRBV29-1 | SVEPNPETQY
TRBJ2-3 | TRBV4-1 | ASRPGHGEADTQY
TRBJ2-1 | TRBV7-8 | ASSLVGFSGSYNEQF
TRBJ1-1 | TRBV5-1 | ASSPTGATYTEAF
TRBJ2-1 | TRBV28 | GTCRTGGYNEQF
TRBJ2-7 | TRBV6-5 | ASSLGQEVYEQY
TRBJ2-1 | TRBV7-3 | ASSLNPGAVRNEQF
TRBJ2-1 | TRBV5-1 | ASSSPQTGTSGYSSYNEQF
TRBJ1-1 | TRBV6-5 | ASSYTPYEITEAF
TRBJ1-5 | TRBV7-9 | ARGGRQVFAPQH
TRBJ1-2 | TRBV20-1 | SAERDRLLGYT
TRBJ1-2 | TRBV12-3/TRBV12-4 | ASRDREVYGYT
TRBJ2-5 | TRBV20-1 | SAGGGRAVETQY
TRBJ2-7 | TRBV6-2/TRBV6-3 | ASHTGSGGRYEQY
TRBJ1-2 | TRBV19 | ASSMTFYGYT
TRBJ2-1 | TRBV11-2 | ASRPGLYNEQF
TRBJ2-4 | TRBV10-3 | AISEISDQAKNIQY
TRBJ1-4 | TRBV5-4 | ASKLTGSEKLF
TRBJ2-1 | TRBV6-2/TRBV6-3 | ASSDWAGKSSYNEQF
TRBJ2-3 | TRBV6-1 | ASSTHVVAGGYMDTQY
TRBJ2-1 | TRBV4-1 | ASSQLASYNEQF
TRBJ2-1 | TRBV29-1 | SADRAGLAGVNEQF
TRBJ1-1 | TRBV6-2/TRBV6-3 | ASSYGTGTGLTEAF
TRBJ1-2 | TRBV29-1 | SVVGQLNYGYT